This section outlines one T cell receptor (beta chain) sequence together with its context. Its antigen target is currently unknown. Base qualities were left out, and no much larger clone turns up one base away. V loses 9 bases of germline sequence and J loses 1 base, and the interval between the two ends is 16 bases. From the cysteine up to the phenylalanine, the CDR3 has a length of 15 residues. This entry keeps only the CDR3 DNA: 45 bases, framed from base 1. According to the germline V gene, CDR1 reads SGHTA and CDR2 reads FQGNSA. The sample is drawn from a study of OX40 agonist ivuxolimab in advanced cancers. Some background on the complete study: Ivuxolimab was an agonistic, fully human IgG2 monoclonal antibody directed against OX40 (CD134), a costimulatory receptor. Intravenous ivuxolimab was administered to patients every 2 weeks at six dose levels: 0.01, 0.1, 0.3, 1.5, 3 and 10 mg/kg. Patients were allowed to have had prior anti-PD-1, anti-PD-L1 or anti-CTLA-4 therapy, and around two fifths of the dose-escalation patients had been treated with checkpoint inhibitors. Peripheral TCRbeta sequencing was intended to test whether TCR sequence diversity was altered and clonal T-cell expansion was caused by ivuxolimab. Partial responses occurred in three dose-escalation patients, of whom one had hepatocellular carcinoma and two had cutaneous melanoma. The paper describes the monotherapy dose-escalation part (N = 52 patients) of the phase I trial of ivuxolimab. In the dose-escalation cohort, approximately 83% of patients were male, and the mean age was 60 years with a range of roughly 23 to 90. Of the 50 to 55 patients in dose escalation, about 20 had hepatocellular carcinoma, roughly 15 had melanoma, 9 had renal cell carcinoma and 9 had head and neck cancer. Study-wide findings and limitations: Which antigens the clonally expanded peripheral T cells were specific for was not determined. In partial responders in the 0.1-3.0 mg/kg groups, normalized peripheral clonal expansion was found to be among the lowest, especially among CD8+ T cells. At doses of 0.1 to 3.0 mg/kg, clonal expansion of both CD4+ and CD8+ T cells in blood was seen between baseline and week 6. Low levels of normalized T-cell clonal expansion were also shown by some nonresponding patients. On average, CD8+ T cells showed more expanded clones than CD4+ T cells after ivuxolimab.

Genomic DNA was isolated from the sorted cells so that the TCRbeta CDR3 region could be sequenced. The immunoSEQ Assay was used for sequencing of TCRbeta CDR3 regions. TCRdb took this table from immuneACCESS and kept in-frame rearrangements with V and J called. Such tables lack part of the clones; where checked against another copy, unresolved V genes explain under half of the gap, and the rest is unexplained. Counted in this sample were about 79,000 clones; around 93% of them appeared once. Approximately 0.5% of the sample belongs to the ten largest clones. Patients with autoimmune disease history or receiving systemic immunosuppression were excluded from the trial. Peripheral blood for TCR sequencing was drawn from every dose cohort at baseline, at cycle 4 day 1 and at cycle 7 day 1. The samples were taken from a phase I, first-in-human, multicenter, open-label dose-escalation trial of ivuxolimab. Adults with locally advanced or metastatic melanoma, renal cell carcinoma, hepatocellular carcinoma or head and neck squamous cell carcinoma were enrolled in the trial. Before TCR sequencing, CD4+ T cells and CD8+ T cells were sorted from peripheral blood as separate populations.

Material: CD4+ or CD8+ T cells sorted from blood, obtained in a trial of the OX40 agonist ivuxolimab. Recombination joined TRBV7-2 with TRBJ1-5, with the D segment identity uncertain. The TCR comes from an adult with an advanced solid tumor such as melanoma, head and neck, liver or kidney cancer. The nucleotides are TGTGCCAGTACCTACGAGGGAGCGAGCAATCAGCCCCAGCATTTT. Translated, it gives CASTYEGASNQPQHF.